Included here is one T cell receptor beta chain sequence, with context. This specimen belongs to a study of control samples from healthy donors and cancer patients. This CDR3 has 12 amino acids. V shed 3 bases and J shed 4 bases, with 1 base lying between them. TCRdb's copy holds only in-frame clones and misses some; the assay was immunoSEQ multiplex PCR. The sample consists of roughly 130,000 clones, around nine tenths of them appearing once. This sequence joins TRBV12-3 or TRBV12-4 and TRBJ1-6; no clear D gene. The sequencing input was blood. The sequence was obtained from a man aged 45-65 years in good health. The CDR3 coding sequence is TGTGCCAGCAGTTTTTATAATTCACCCCTCCACTTT. Its protein product is CASSFYNSPLHF.